What follows describes a single T cell receptor (beta chain). Its target is unknown. Trimming shortened V by 1 base and J by 2 bases, and 12 bases separated the two germline ends. The CDR3 consists of 15 residues. CDR1 is SGHTA and CDR2 is FQGNSA in the germline V gene. These data belong to a study of cytomegalovirus exposure and HLA in healthy donors. Study-level points and caveats: Rare TCR sequences predominated, though certain public TCRs were found in many donors.

As for the donors, each was a healthy bone marrow donor. This PCR relied on a set of 60 Vbeta primers and 13 Jbeta primers. Sequencing used immunoSEQ multiplex PCR; TCRdb keeps in-frame clones, though not all of them. The sample lists 150,000 to 200,000 clones; more than 70% were seen once. The V gene is TRBV7-2, the J gene TRBJ2-7, with D maybe TRBD2 (6 bases). The source is a woman in her forties in good health and CMV-seropositive. The specimen was PBMCs. CDR3 sequence (DNA): TGTGCCAGCAGCTTAGTGGGGAGGAATACCTACGAGCAGTACTTC. Translating gives CASSLVGRNTYEQYF.